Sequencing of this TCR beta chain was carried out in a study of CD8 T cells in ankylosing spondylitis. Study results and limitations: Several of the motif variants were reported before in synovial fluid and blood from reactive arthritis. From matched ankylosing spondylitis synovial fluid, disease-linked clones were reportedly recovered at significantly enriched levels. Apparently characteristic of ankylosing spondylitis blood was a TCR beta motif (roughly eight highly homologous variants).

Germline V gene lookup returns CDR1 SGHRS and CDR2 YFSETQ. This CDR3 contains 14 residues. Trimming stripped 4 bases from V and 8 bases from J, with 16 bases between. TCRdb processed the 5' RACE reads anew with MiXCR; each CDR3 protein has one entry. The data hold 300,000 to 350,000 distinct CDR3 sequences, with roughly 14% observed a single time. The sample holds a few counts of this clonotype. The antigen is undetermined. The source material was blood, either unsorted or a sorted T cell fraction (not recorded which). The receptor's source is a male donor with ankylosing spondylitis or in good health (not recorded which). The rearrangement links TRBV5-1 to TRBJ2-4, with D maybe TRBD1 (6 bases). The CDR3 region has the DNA TGCGCCAGCAGCCCCCAACAGGGAGTGGACATTCAGTACTTC. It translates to CASSPQQGVDIQYF.